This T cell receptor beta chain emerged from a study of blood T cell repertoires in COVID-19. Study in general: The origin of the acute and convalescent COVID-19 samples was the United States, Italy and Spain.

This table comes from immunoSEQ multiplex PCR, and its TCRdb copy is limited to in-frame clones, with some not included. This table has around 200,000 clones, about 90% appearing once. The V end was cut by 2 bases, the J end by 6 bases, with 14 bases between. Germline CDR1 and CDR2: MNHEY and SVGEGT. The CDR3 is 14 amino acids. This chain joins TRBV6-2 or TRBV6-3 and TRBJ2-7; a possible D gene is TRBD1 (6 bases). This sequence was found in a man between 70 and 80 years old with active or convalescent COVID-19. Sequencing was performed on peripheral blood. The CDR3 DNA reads TGTGCCAGCAGTTACCCCGGGACACCTTTCGAGCAGTACTTC. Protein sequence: CASSYPGTPFEQYF.